Below are 26 T cell receptor beta chains sequenced from a single sample in a study of control samples from healthy donors and cancer patients. The table came from immunoSEQ multiplex PCR; TCRdb's copy has only in-frame clones and leaves some out. This repertoire shows over 80,000 clones, around 92% found once; its top ten account for about 15%. Material: blood. These receptors all come from a man aged 25-45 years in good health.

The gene calls are TRBV6-6 and TRBJ2-7; 9 nucleotides align to TRBD1. Looked up from germline, CDR1 is MNHNY and CDR2 is SVGAGI (reference sequence). V trimming: 4 bases; J trimming: 3 bases; junction bases outside the gene matches: 4. The length of the CDR3 is 14 residues. CDR3 sequence (DNA): TGTGCCAGCAGTTCTCCGGACAGGGGCTACGAGCAGTACTTC. Amino acids: CASSSPDRGYEQYF.

The rearrangement links TRBV29-1 to TRBJ2-1; TRBD1 aligns across 10 bases. The CDR3 totals 15 residues. Germline V gene sequence: CDR1 SQVTM, CDR2 ANQGSEA. V shed 2 bases and J 4 bases; nucleotides not matched to a gene: 5. The CDR3, as DNA: TGCAGCGTTGAATGGAGGGACAGGGGTTACAATGAGCAGTTCTTC. It translates to CSVEWRDRGYNEQFF.

The rearrangement uses TRBV7-9 and TRBJ1-4, with a possible D match to TRBD1 (6 bases). Germline V gene lookup returns CDR1 SEHNR and CDR2 FQNEAQ (reference sequence). Trimming shortened V by 2 bases and J by 5 bases, and 12 bases separated the two germline ends. The CDR3 extends over 15 amino acids. As DNA, the CDR3 is TGTGCCAGCAGCTTAAAAGGGGGAATGAATGAAAAACTGTTTTTT. As protein: CASSLKGGMNEKLFF. Complete variable domain (other parts from reference TRBV7-9 and TRBJ1-4): DTGVSQNPRHKITKRGQNVTFRCDPISEHNRLYWYRQTLGQGPEFLTYFQNEAQLEKSRLLSDRFSAERPKGSFSTLEIQRTEQGDSAMYLCASSLKGGMNEKLFFGSGTQLSVL.

This chain links TRBV23-1 with TRBJ1-2; maybe TRBD1 (6 bases). TRBV23-1 is noted as an ORF with a role that remains uncertain. The CDR3 has 16 residues. Trimming stripped 0 bases from V and 0 bases from J, with 11 bases between. The CDR3 protein is CASSQSGGATNYGYTF. CDR3 coding DNA: TGCGCCAGCAGTCAATCGGGGGGGGCGACTAACTATGGCTACACCTTC.

The chain recombines TRBV5-4 with TRBJ2-7; 9 positions agree with TRBD1. V gave up 4 bases and J gave up 6 bases; unmatched junction bases: 5. Per germline, CDR1 SGHNT and CDR2 YYREEE (reference sequence). The CDR3 consists of 13 residues. CDR3 loop: CASSSTGGREQYF. The CDR3 DNA is TGTGCCAGCAGCAGTACAGGGGGCCGCGAGCAGTACTTC.

This clone has a handful of counts. The gene calls are TRBV10-3 and TRBJ1-2; D is ambiguous. There are 15 residues in the CDR3. The V and J ends lost 0 bases and 5 bases respectively, with 13 bases between them. Germline lookup yields CDR1 ENHRY and CDR2 SYGVKD. The CDR3 protein is CAISESVSNGYGYTF. The CDR3 DNA reads TGTGCCATCAGTGAGTCGGTATCGAACGGGTATGGCTACACCTTC.

The rearrangement uses TRBV3-1 (or the pseudogene TRBV3-2) and TRBJ2-1, with TRBD2 as a possible D gene (5 bases). Deletions cut 3 bases from V and 8 bases from J, with 14 bases between. Germline CDR1 reads LGHDT; CDR2 reads YNNKEL (reference sequence). The CDR3 is made up of 14 amino acids. The chain's CDR3 is CASSQGSPGDEQFF. The CDR3 coding sequence is TGTGCCAGCAGCCAGGGGTCCCCCGGGGATGAGCAGTTCTTC.

This chain joins TRBV7-9 and TRBJ2-1; D may be TRBD1 (6 bases). The ends were cut back, 5 bases at V and 6 bases at J, with 11 bases in the middle. This CDR3 comprises 13 residues. Germline values: CDR1 SEHNR, CDR2 FQNEAQ (reference sequence). In DNA, the CDR3 is TGTGCCAGCAGCCCGAGGACAGCCAATGAGCAGTTCTTC. It yields the protein CASSPRTANEQFF. Complete variable domain (other parts from reference TRBV7-9 and TRBJ2-1): DTGVSQNPRHKITKRGQNVTFRCDPISEHNRLYWYRQTLGQGPEFLTYFQNEAQLEKSRLLSDRFSAERPKGSFSTLEIQRTEQGDSAMYLCASSPRTANEQFFGPGTRLTVL.

The rearrangement joins TRBV7-9 to TRBJ2-1; unclear D gene. V was cut by 1 base and J by 0 bases, with 10 bases left in between. The CDR3 runs 16 residues. Germline V gene data show CDR1 as SEHNR and CDR2 as FQNEAQ (reference sequence). CDR3 nucleotides: TGTGCCAGCAGCTTAGACCGCTTGAGCTCCTACAATGAGCAGTTCTTC. Translation: CASSLDRLSSYNEQFF.

The J gene is TRBJ2-2, the V gene TRBV7-3; the D gene is possibly TRBD2 (5 bases). In germline, CDR1 is SGHTA, CDR2 FQGTGA. V lost 0 bases and J 5 bases, leaving 13 bases between the germline ends. This CDR3 contains 16 residues. Here the CDR3 reads CASSLTSSRGTGELFF. CDR3 nucleotides: TGTGCCAGCAGCTTAACGTCTAGCCGGGGAACCGGGGAGCTGTTTTTT.

The chain carries TRBV6-5 and TRBJ1-1; 7 nucleotides match TRBD1. Germline CDR1 and CDR2: MNHEY and SVGAGI. This CDR3 is 15 amino acids long. V dropped 7 bases and J dropped 8; count of bases not matched to a gene: 16. The CDR3 DNA sequence: TGTGCCAGCACGTTCGAGGGATCCGGGACAGCAGAAGCTTTCTTT. As protein: CASTFEGSGTAEAFF.

The chain recombines TRBV30 with TRBJ2-2; 10 nucleotides match TRBD2. V gave up 1 base and J gave up 8 bases; unmatched junction bases: 4. CDR1 is GTSNPN and CDR2 is SVGIG in the germline V gene (reference sequence). The CDR3 is 14 residues long. The CDR3 loop is CAWSALLAGGELFF. The CDR3 coding sequence is TGTGCCTGGAGTGCGCTACTAGCGGGAGGGGAGCTGTTTTTT.

The rearrangement uses TRBV4-2 and TRBJ2-5; the match to TRBD2 covers 12 bases. V gave up 4 bases and J gave up 1 base; unmatched junction bases: 13. This CDR3 region has 19 residues. Per germline, CDR1 LGHNA and CDR2 YNFKEQ. The CDR3 DNA reads as TGTGCCAGCAGCCCCCACAACCCGGGACTAGCGGGTTCCCAAGAGACCCAGTACTTC. Residues: CASSPHNPGLAGSQETQYF.

The chain links TRBV19 to TRBJ2-7; 8 bases are shared with TRBD1. The V gene's germline CDR1 is LNHDA and CDR2 SQIVND (reference sequence). Unmatched junction bases numbered 3, after V lost 6 bases and J lost 5 bases. This CDR3 is built from 12 residues. The CDR3 sequence is CASRDRVNEQYF. The DNA of the CDR3 is TGTGCCAGTAGGGACAGGGTGAACGAGCAGTACTTC. Full variable domain (outside the CDR3, taken from reference TRBV19 and TRBJ2-7): DGGITQSPKYLFRKEGQNVTLSCEQNLNHDAMYWYRQDPGQGLRLIYYSQIVNDFQKGDIAEGYSVSREKKESFPLTVTSAQKNPTAFYLCASRDRVNEQYFGPGTRLTVT.

This chain uses TRBV7-2 with TRBJ1-3, with 8 bases identical to TRBD1. Trimming at V came to 3 bases and at J to 16 bases, leaving 11 bases not matched to a gene. The CDR3 is 13 residues long. Looked up from germline, CDR1 is SGHTA and CDR2 is FQGNSA. CDR3: CASSLDREGLFYF. As DNA, the CDR3 is TGTGCCAGCAGCTTGGACAGGGAGGGGCTTTTTTATTTT.

The chain employs TRBV5-1 and TRBJ2-7; D not resolved. The germline V gene has CDR1 SGHRS and CDR2 YFSETQ. The CDR3 has 13 amino acids. V lost 4 bases and J lost 3, with 11 bases in between. As DNA, the CDR3 is TGCGCCAGCAGCCCTGGCGCCAACTACGAGCAGTACTTC. Protein product: CASSPGANYEQYF.

The rearrangement joins TRBV28 to TRBJ1-2; D possibly corresponds to TRBD1 (6 bases). Trimming left V 5 bases short and J 8 bases short, with 24 bases between. This CDR3 region has 16 residues. Germline CDR1 reads MDHEN; CDR2 reads SYDVKM. CDR3 DNA: TGTGCCAGCAGTGGTCTAACCCCGGGGGGGCGAGGAGGCTACACCTTC. It is translated as CASSGLTPGGRGGYTF.

The rearrangement joins TRBV28 to TRBJ2-6; no definite D call. V dropped 2 bases and J dropped 0 bases, with 2 bases sitting between them. The CDR3 covers 14 residues. Germline V gene lookup returns CDR1 MDHEN and CDR2 SYDVKM. The CDR3 coding sequence is TGTGCCAGCAGTTTAAGCTCTGGGGCCAACGTCCTGACTTTC. Amino acids: CASSLSSGANVLTF.

The rearrangement uses TRBV10-1 and TRBJ2-7, with D unresolved. Germline values: CDR1 WNHNN, CDR2 SYGVQD (reference sequence). The CDR3 loop spans 11 amino acids. Between the trimmed V and J ends, which lost 5 bases and 3 bases, there was a span of 5 bases. CDR3 sequence reads: CASSNGYEQYF. The CDR3 region has the DNA TGCGCCAGCAGTAATGGCTACGAGCAGTACTTC.

The chain couples TRBV4-1 to TRBJ2-5, with 8 bases that match TRBD2. The CDR3 spans 18 residues. Germline V gene data show CDR1 as MGHRA and CDR2 as YSYEKL. J was trimmed by 2 bases and V by 3 bases; bases with no gene match: 14. The CDR3 sequence: CASSHDLGLAGIQETQYF. The CDR3 nucleotides read TGCGCCAGCAGCCACGACCTCGGGCTAGCGGGCATTCAAGAGACCCAGTACTTC.

V usage is TRBV4-2 and J usage is TRBJ1-2; 9 bases match TRBD1. Germline assignment: CDR1 LGHNA and CDR2 YNFKEQ. V gave up 0 bases and J gave up 2 bases; unmatched junction bases: 4. The CDR3 runs 16 residues. This chain's CDR3 is CASSQEVGTGNYGYTF. The CDR3 DNA follows: TGTGCCAGCAGCCAAGAAGTGGGGACAGGGAACTATGGCTACACCTTC.

The J gene is TRBJ1-2, the V gene TRBV13; 7 bases are shared with TRBD1. The CDR3 runs 13 residues. CDR1 and CDR2 from the germline V gene are PRHDT and FYEKMQ (reference sequence). The V and J ends lost 5 bases and 3 bases, in that order; junction bases with no gene match: 3. The chain's CDR3 is CASSLGTDYGYTF. CDR3 bases: TGTGCCAGCAGCCTCGGGACAGACTATGGCTACACCTTC.

The chain carries TRBV10-3 and TRBJ1-1; 7 nucleotides line up with TRBD1. CDR1 is ENHRY, CDR2 SYGVKD, per germline. Trimming at V came to 4 bases and at J to 5 bases, leaving 13 bases not matched to a gene. The length of the CDR3 is 16 residues. CDR3 protein: CAISAGQLGGTTEAFF. For the CDR3, the DNA is TGTGCCATCAGTGCGGGACAGCTGGGAGGGACGACTGAAGCTTTCTTT.

This clone was found once. The chain is built from TRBV7-9 and TRBJ1-5; D might be TRBD1 (5 bases). The V end was cut by 4 bases, the J end by 0 bases, with 13 bases between. The CDR3 is made up of 16 amino acids. Germline CDR1 reads SEHNR; CDR2 reads FQNEAQ (reference sequence). In DNA form, the CDR3 reads TGTGCCAGCAGCTACTGGGACGGCTATAGCAATCAGCCCCAGCATTTT. Translating gives CASSYWDGYSNQPQHF.

The chain carries TRBV5-1 and TRBJ1-1; 7 bases align to TRBD1. This CDR3 region has 15 residues. Trimming at V came to 4 bases and at J to 1 base, leaving 7 bases not matched to a gene. The V gene's germline CDR1 is SGHRS and CDR2 YFSETQ. CDR3 residues: CASSTLPGGNTEAFF. Written as DNA, the CDR3 is TGCGCCAGCAGCACGCTACCAGGGGGGAACACTGAAGCTTTCTTT.

The J gene is TRBJ1-1, the V gene TRBV5-8; possibly TRBD1 for D (5 bases). From germline, CDR1 is SGHTS and CDR2 YDEGEE. This CDR3 comprises 12 residues. V was clipped by 1 base and J by 10 bases, with 11 bases between them. CDR3 region: CASSLNRQGAFF. CDR3 coding DNA: TGTGCCAGCAGCTTGAATCGGCAGGGAGCTTTCTTT.